Reported below is one TCR beta chain. Its specificity is unknown. Other nucleotide sequences from this sample produce the same CDR3. This entry comes from a study of OX40 agonist ivuxolimab in advanced cancers. At the level of the study: Dose-escalation subjects each had hepatocellular carcinoma, melanoma, renal cell or head and neck cancer. Study-level results: At 0.1 to 3.0 mg/kg and by week 6, clonal expansion occurred in CD4+ and CD8+ blood T cells. Expanded clones tended on average to be more numerous among CD8+ T cells than CD4+. Patients who responded partially at 0.1-3.0 mg/kg showed clonal expansion ranking among the lowest.

This CDR3 has 15 amino acids. CDR1 and CDR2 from the germline V gene are LGHNA and YSLEER. The ends lost 3 bases at V and 3 bases at J; junction bases unmatched: 6. Sequencing used immunoSEQ multiplex PCR; TCRdb keeps in-frame clones, though not all of them. The table records more than 75,000 clones, approximately 89% of them present only once. The sequencing used CD4+ or CD8+ T cells sorted from blood, collected in a trial of the OX40 agonist ivuxolimab. This TCR derives from an adult with an advanced solid tumor such as melanoma, head and neck, liver or kidney cancer. This rearrangement joins TRBV4-3 to TRBJ1-2, with 8 bases that match TRBD1. The CDR3: CASSQTGQGDYGYTF. CDR3 bases: TGCGCCAGCAGCCAGACCGGACAGGGTGACTATGGCTACACCTTC.